The 26 T cell receptor beta chains reported below all come from one sample, sequenced in a study of regulatory T cells in long-lasting Graves disease. Arm-PCR of CDR3 regions and iRepertoire HTBI primers were the basis on which TCR beta libraries were built. TCRdb redid the calling of the multiplex PCR reads with MiXCR, one entry per CDR3 protein. This table holds approximately 500,000 distinct CDR3 sequences, 20% to 25% found once. Time point described: persistent/refractory GD, antithyroid drugs over 5 years with positive TRAb. Following extraction of RNA from PBMCs, that RNA was used to make the TCR library. The source was peripheral blood mononuclear cells (PBMCs), collected when the disease was refractory, from a patient treated with antithyroid drugs. The receptors come from a female donor with Graves disease.

There are many counts of this clonotype. V gene TRBV6-2 or TRBV6-3 combines with J gene TRBJ2-7; 11 nucleotides agree with TRBD2. The CDR3 loop spans 17 amino acids. Germline lookup yields CDR1 MNHEY and CDR2 SVGEGT. The ends lost 2 bases at V and 3 bases at J; junction bases unmatched: 9. CDR3 amino acids: CASSYGVQTSGSYEQYF. DNA for the CDR3: TGTGCCAGCAGTTACGGGGTCCAAACTAGCGGGAGCTACGAGCAGTACTTC.

The chain links TRBV19 to TRBJ2-5, with D unclear. This CDR3 comprises 13 residues. Germline V gene sequence: CDR1 LNHDA, CDR2 SQIVND (reference sequence). With 7 bases removed from V and 2 bases from J, the gap between germline ends came to 11 bases. The CDR3 here is CASTMTGQETQYF. The CDR3 nucleotides are TGTGCCAGTACCATGACTGGACAAGAGACCCAGTACTTC.

This clonotype appeared many times. CDR3 in amino acids: CASSAHRVADYGYTF. The CDR3 DNA reads TGTGCCAGCAGCGCACACAGGGTTGCTGACTATGGCTACACCTTC. The rearrangement links TRBV11-2 to TRBJ1-2, with D possibly matching TRBD1 (6 bases). This CDR3 comprises 15 residues. Trimming pared 5 bases from V and 3 bases from J, leaving 16 bases between. Germline V gene lookup returns CDR1 SGHAT and CDR2 FQNNGV.

This clonotype appeared once. This chain uses TRBV7-2 with TRBJ1-1; no firm D call. V was shortened by 5 bases and J by 3 bases, with 4 bases between the two germline ends. Germline V lookup: CDR1 SGHTA, CDR2 FQGNSA. There are 11 residues in the CDR3. CDR3 amino acids: CASSTDTEAFF. In DNA, the CDR3 is TGTGCCAGCAGCACAGACACTGAAGCTTTCTTT.

The gene calls are TRBV11-2 and TRBJ2-1; D may be TRBD1 or TRBD2 (5 bases each). V was trimmed by 7 bases and J by 5 bases, leaving 15 bases between them. The CDR3 is 14 residues long. Germline CDR1 is SGHAT and CDR2 is FQNNGV. The CDR3 sequence: CASNLRGDHNEQFF. The CDR3 DNA sequence: TGTGCCAGCAATCTCCGAGGGGACCACAATGAGCAGTTCTTC.

As to this clonotype: This may stem from a read error, because a much larger clone lies one nucleotide away. This sequence joins TRBV10-3 and TRBJ1-1; maybe TRBD1 (5 bases). CDR1 ENHRY and CDR2 SYGVKD come from the germline V gene. This CDR3 spans 17 amino acids. Trimming left V 6 bases short and J 3 bases short, with 23 bases between. CDR3 bases: TGTGCCATCAGCTTACGGGGGAGTACGGTATCGGACACTGAAGCTTTCTTT. This sequence encodes CAISLRGSTVSDTEAFF.

This clonotype was observed many times. The CDR3 sequence is CASSAEQGELLFF. The CDR3 coding sequence is TGTGCCAGCAGCGCTGAACAGGGGGAACTACTGTTTTTT. The chain uses TRBV7-9 and TRBJ1-4, with TRBD1 matching 8 bases. Germline assignment: CDR1 SEHNR and CDR2 FQNEAQ (reference sequence). Losses at the gene ends were 5 bases for V and 13 bases for J; bases not matched to a gene: 9. This CDR3 spans 13 amino acids.

This chain connects TRBV6-1 to TRBJ1-2; tentative D call: TRBD1 (5 bases). The germline V and J ends were trimmed by 8 bases and 8 bases, with 24 bases remaining between them. The germline V gene has CDR1 MNHNS and CDR2 SASEGT. The length of the CDR3 is 15 residues. The CDR3 sequence is CASDEFQSGPEGYTF. CDR3 DNA sequence: TGTGCCAGCGACGAATTTCAATCAGGGCCCGAGGGCTACACCTTC.

Ten or more counts support this clonotype. The chain joins TRBV6-1 to TRBJ2-5; 14 nucleotides line up with TRBD2. With 6 bases clipped from V and 3 bases from J, the junction kept 6 bases outside the gene matches. Germline-derived CDR1 and CDR2 are MNHNS and SASEGT. The length of the CDR3 is 16 residues. The CDR3 DNA sequence: TGTGCCAGCAGGCTTGGACTAGCGGGGGGCAAAGAGACCCAGTACTTC. Protein sequence: CASRLGLAGGKETQYF.

In its sample, this clonotype was seen a few times. The V call is TRBV6-1, the J call TRBJ2-5; D is undetermined. This CDR3 is 12 amino acids long. CDR1 and CDR2 from the germline V gene are MNHNS and SASEGT. V lost 5 bases, J lost 3 bases, and 7 bases lay in between. CDR3 region: CASSPQKETQYF. CDR3 sequence (DNA): TGTGCCAGCAGTCCACAGAAAGAGACCCAGTACTTC.

This clonotype was detected only a few times. The V call is TRBV29-1, the J call TRBJ2-7, with 7 bases aligning to TRBD1. The germline V gene has CDR1 SQVTM and CDR2 ANQGSEA. The CDR3 extends over 13 amino acids. V dropped 1 base and J dropped 3; count of bases not matched to a gene: 3. The CDR3 sequence is CSVEVQGVYEQYF. The DNA of the CDR3 is TGCAGCGTTGAAGTCCAGGGGGTCTACGAGCAGTACTTC.

This clonotype was observed many times. The chain combines TRBV27 with TRBJ1-6; D gene uncertain. From germline, CDR1 is MNHEY and CDR2 SMNVEV (reference sequence). Trimming cost V 5 bases and J 7 bases, with 6 bases left between them. This CDR3 has 12 amino acids. The CDR3 DNA sequence: TGTGCCAGCAGTGACATCAATTCACCCCTCCACTTT. Amino acid sequence: CASSDINSPLHF.

The CDR3 is CASSLRDGHGETQYF. Written as DNA, the CDR3 is TGTGCCAGCAGCCTGCGGGACGGCCATGGAGAGACCCAGTACTTC. The chain joins TRBV7-9 to TRBJ2-5, with D tentatively TRBD2 (6 bases). Germline V lookup: CDR1 SEHNR, CDR2 FQNEAQ (reference sequence). Trimming left V 5 bases short and J 4 bases short, with 17 bases between. There are 15 residues in the CDR3. The complete variable domain, with remaining parts taken from reference TRBV7-9 and TRBJ2-5, reads DTGVSQNPRHKITKRGQNVTFRCDPISEHNRLYWYRQTLGQGPEFLTYFQNEAQLEKSRLLSDRFSAERPKGSFSTLEIQRTEQGDSAMYLCASSLRDGHGETQYFGPGTRLLVL.

The chain employs TRBV20-1 and TRBJ1-2, with D maybe TRBD1 (6 bases). The V and J ends lost 6 bases and 4 bases respectively, with 15 bases between them. The CDR3 length is 13 residues. Germline-derived CDR1 and CDR2 are DFQATT and SNEGSKA (reference sequence). The CDR3 nucleotides are TGCAGTGCCAACGGGGACAAGCTCTATGGCTACACCTTC. Protein product: CSANGDKLYGYTF.

The sample holds many counts of this clonotype. The V call is TRBV20-1, the J call TRBJ2-7; no definite D call. This CDR3 comprises 14 residues. Germline V CDR1 and CDR2: DFQATT, SNEGSKA (reference sequence). V was shortened by 0 bases and J by 5 bases, with 14 bases between the two germline ends. The chain's CDR3 is CSARDWAQSHEQYF. The CDR3 DNA follows: TGCAGTGCTAGAGATTGGGCCCAGTCCCACGAGCAGTACTTC.

The chain links TRBV24-1 to TRBJ2-2, with TRBD2 identical over 7 bases. The CDR3 loop spans 16 amino acids. In germline, CDR1 is KGHDR, CDR2 SFDVKD. The ends lost 1 base at V and 1 base at J; junction bases unmatched: 2. The DNA of the CDR3 is TGTGCCACCAGTGATTTCAGCGGGGTGAACACCGGGGAGCTGTTTTTT. The encoded protein is CATSDFSGVNTGELFF.

In this sample, this clonotype turned up many times. This chain connects TRBV20-1 to TRBJ2-2, with 8 bases lining up with TRBD2. Losses at the gene ends were 6 bases for V and 3 bases for J; bases not matched to a gene: 15. Germline values: CDR1 DFQATT, CDR2 SNEGSKA (reference sequence). The CDR3 has 17 residues. CDR3 loop: CSAQRFAGGSDTGELFF. The DNA of the CDR3 is TGCAGTGCACAGAGATTCGCGGGAGGCTCGGACACCGGGGAGCTGTTTTTT.

The genes are TRBV10-3 and TRBJ1-4; TRBD1 matches at 9 bases. CDR3 size: 18 residues. Germline V gene sequence: CDR1 ENHRY, CDR2 SYGVKD. The trim removed 0 bases at V and 8 bases at J, leaving 13 bases unmatched. CDR3 nucleotides: TGTGCCATCAGTGAGTCGATCCTCGGGGGACAGGGTAGAGAAAAACTGTTTTTT. Amino acid sequence: CAISESILGGQGREKLFF.

The chain recombines TRBV11-2 with TRBJ2-2; no clear D. Trimming shortened V by 0 bases and J by 3 bases, and 8 bases separated the two germline ends. CDR1 SGHAT and CDR2 FQNNGV come from the germline V gene. CDR3 length equals 15 residues. The CDR3 DNA follows: TGTGCCAGCAGCTTAGAGGCCAGTGACACCGGGGAGCTGTTTTTT. It translates to CASSLEASDTGELFF.

There are a few counts of this clonotype. J is TRBJ1-6 and V is TRBV19; D gene ambiguous. Germline CDR1 reads LNHDA; CDR2 reads SQIVND (reference sequence). The CDR3 runs to 16 residues. V was trimmed by 6 bases and J by 5 bases, leaving 17 bases between them. CDR3 in DNA: TGTGCCAGTAGGATCTTACGGGAGACTAATAATTCACCCCTCCACTTT. Protein sequence: CASRILRETNNSPLHF.

A few counts support this clonotype. The chain couples TRBV27 to TRBJ2-1; 9 nucleotides align to TRBD2. The CDR3 sequence is 17 residues long. Looked up from germline, CDR1 is MNHEY and CDR2 is SMNVEV (reference sequence). J gave up 7 bases and V 4 bases, and 14 bases lay outside the gene matches. CDR3 amino acids: CASSSGGGLASGNEQFF. DNA of the CDR3: TGTGCCAGCAGTTCAGGTGGGGGACTAGCCTCGGGGAATGAGCAGTTCTTC.

This clonotype was seen only a few times. A much larger clonotype is one base distant, so this may be a read error. The V gene is TRBV13, the J gene TRBJ2-5; 13 bases are a match to TRBD2. CDR1 PRHDT and CDR2 FYEKMQ come from the germline V gene (reference sequence). Trimming removed 5 bases from V and 7 bases from J; junction bases left unmatched: 10. The CDR3 is 16 residues long. The CDR3 region has the DNA TGTGCCAGCAGCGGACTAGCGGGAGAGATCCCAGGGACCCAGTACTTC. Protein sequence: CASSGLAGEIPGTQYF. Drawing the rest from reference TRBV13 and TRBJ2-5, the complete variable domain is AAGVIQSPRHLIKEKRETATLKCYPIPRHDTVYWYQQGPGQDPQFLISFYEKMQSDKGSIPDRFSAQQFSDYHSELNMSSLELGDSALYFCASSGLAGEIPGTQYFGPGTRLLVL.

This clonotype has at least ten counts. The V and J genes are TRBV6-6 and TRBJ1-2; 7 bases map to TRBD1. CDR1 and CDR2 from the germline V gene are MNHNY and SVGAGI (reference sequence). The V gene end was trimmed by 0 bases and the J gene end by 2 bases; junction bases not matched to a gene: 9. CDR3 length: 17 amino acids. CDR3 sequence: CASSYSRTTGVNYGYTF. The CDR3 DNA reads as TGTGCCAGCAGTTACTCGAGGACAACAGGGGTGAACTATGGCTACACCTTC.

V gene TRBV20-1 combines with J gene TRBJ1-2; D call uncertain. The V end was cut by 3 bases, the J end by 6 bases, with 14 bases between. This CDR3 has 13 residues. Looked up from germline, CDR1 is DFQATT and CDR2 is SNEGSKA (reference sequence). CDR3 sequence reads: CSARGREGHGYTF. The CDR3 DNA reads as TGCAGTGCTAGGGGGAGGGAGGGCCATGGCTACACCTTC.

This clonotype was seen ten or more times. The chain links TRBV4-1 to TRBJ2-5; 7 positions match TRBD1. J was trimmed by 4 bases and V by 2 bases; bases with no gene match: 1. The CDR3 contains 13 residues. Germline assignment: CDR1 MGHRA and CDR2 YSYEKL. The CDR3 loop reads CASSQNRGETQYF. The DNA for the CDR3 is TGCGCCAGCAGCCAAAACAGGGGAGAGACCCAGTACTTC.

On this clonotype itself: A much larger clone is a single base away; this may be a read error. The chain combines TRBV11-2 with TRBJ1-2; D remains ambiguous. The CDR3 spans 16 residues. V gave up 5 bases and J gave up 2 bases, with 18 bases separating them. Per the germline V gene, CDR1 is SGHAT and CDR2 is FQNNGV. This CDR3 is CASSRVKAEANYGYTF. The CDR3, as DNA: TGTGCCAGCAGCCGTGTTAAGGCGGAGGCGAACTATGGCTACACCTTC. Supplemented by reference TRBV11-2 and TRBJ1-2, the full variable domain reads EAGVAQSPRYKIIEKRQSVAFWCNPISGHATLYWYQQILGQGPKLLIQFQNNGVVDDSQLPKDRFSAERLKGVDSTLKIQPAKLEDSAVYLCASSRVKAEANYGYTFGSGTRLTVV.